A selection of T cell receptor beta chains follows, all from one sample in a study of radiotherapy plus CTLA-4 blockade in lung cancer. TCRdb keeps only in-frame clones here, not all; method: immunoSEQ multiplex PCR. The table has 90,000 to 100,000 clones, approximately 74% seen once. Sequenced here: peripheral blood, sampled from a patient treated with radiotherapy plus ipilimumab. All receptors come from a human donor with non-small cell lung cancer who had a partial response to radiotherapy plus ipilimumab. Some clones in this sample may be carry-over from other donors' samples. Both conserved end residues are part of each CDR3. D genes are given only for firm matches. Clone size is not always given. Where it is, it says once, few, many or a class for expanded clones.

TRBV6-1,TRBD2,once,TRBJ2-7,CASKPSGASSYEQYF,TGTGCCAGCAAGCCTAGCGGGGCGAGCTCCTACGAGCAGTACTTC
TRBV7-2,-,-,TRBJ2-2,CASSPRSPRDSYRGELFF,TGTGCCAGCAGCCCCAGGTCCCCTCGGGACTCCTATAGGGGAGAGCTGTTTTTT
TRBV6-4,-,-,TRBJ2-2,CASSAGWSGELFF,TGTGCCAGCAGTGCGGGATGGTCCGGGGAGCTGTTTTTT
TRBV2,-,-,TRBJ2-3,CASSGGVDTQYF,TGTGCCAGCAGTGGAGGTGTAGATACGCAGTATTTT
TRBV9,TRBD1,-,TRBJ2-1,CASSVVSGTGHNEQFF,TGTGCCAGCAGCGTAGTCTCCGGGACAGGGCACAATGAGCAGTTCTTC
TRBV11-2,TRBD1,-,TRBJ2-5,CASSFGTGNVETQYF,TGTGCCAGCAGCTTTGGGACAGGGAATGTCGAGACCCAGTACTTC
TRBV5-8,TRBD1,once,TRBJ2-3,CASSPGQIGYTDTQYF,TGTGCCAGCAGCCCGGGACAGATCGGTTACACAGATACGCAGTATTTT
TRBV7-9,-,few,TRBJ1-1,CASSLGQAAEAFF,TGTGCCAGCAGCTTAGGACAGGCGGCTGAAGCTTTCTTT
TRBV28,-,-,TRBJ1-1,CASSLLEVNTEAFF,TGTGCCAGCAGTTTATTGGAGGTGAACACTGAAGCTTTCTTT
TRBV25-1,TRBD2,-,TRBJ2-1,CASSEGGSGRAPNEQFF,TGTGCCAGCAGTGAAGGCGGATCCGGGAGGGCTCCTAATGAGCAGTTCTTC
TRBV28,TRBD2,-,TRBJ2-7,CASSSTLGTSGLYEQYF,TGTGCCAGCAGTTCGACCCTGGGGACTAGCGGGCTCTACGAGCAGTACTTC
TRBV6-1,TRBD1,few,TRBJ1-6,CASSERGRGRVNSPLHF,TGTGCCAGCAGTGAGCGGGGCAGGGGGCGCGTAAATTCACCCCTCCACTTT
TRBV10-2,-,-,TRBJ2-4,CASSERDIQYF,TGCGCCAGCAGTGAGCGGGACATTCAGTACTTC
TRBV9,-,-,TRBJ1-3,CASSLTDYVPSGNTIYF,TGTGCCAGCAGCCTAACGGACTACGTCCCCTCTGGAAACACCATATATTTT
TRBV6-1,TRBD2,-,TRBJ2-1,CASSGLAGGFSEQFF,TGTGCCAGCAGTGGACTAGCGGGAGGGTTTAGTGAGCAGTTCTTC
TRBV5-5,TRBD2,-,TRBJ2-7,CASSLIGEGEQYF,TGTGCCAGCAGCTTAATAGGGGAGGGCGAGCAGTACTTC
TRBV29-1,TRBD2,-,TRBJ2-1,CSVEGGGGEQFF,TGCAGCGTTGAAGGTGGGGGGGGTGAGCAGTTCTTC
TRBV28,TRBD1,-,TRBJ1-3,CASRGQLNTIYF,TGTGCCAGCAGGGGACAGTTAAACACCATATATTTT
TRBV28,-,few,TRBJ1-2,CASSIQGSANYGYTF,TGTGCCAGCAGTATTCAGGGGTCAGCTAACTATGGCTACACCTTC
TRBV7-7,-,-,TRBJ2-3,CASSLAPSGTDTQYF,TGTGCCAGCAGCTTAGCTCCGTCAGGGACAGATACGCAGTATTTT